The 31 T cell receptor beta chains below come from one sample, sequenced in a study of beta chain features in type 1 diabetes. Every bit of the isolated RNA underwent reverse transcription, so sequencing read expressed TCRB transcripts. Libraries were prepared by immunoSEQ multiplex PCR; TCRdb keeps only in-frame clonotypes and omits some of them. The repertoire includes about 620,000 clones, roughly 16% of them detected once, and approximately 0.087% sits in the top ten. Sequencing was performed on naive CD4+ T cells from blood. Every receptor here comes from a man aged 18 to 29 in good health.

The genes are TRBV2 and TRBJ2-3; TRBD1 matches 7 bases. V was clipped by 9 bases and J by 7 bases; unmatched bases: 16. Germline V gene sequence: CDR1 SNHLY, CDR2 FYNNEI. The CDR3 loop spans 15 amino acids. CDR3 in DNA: TGTGCCAGTTTGGAACCGGGACAGCCGACCTATACGCAGTATTTT. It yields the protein CASLEPGQPTYTQYF.

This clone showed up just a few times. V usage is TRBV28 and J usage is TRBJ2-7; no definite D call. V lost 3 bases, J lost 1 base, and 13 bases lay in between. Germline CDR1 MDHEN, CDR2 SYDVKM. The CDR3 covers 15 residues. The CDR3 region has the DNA TGTGCCAGCAGTTTCCCCCGGACCTTATCCTACGAGCAGTACTTC. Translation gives CASSFPRTLSYEQYF.

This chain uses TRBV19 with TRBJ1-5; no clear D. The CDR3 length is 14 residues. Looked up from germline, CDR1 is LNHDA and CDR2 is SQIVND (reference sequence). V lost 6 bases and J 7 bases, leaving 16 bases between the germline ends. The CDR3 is CASRPLSSIQPQHF. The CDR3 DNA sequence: TGTGCCAGTAGACCCCTTTCCTCGATCCAGCCCCAGCATTTT.

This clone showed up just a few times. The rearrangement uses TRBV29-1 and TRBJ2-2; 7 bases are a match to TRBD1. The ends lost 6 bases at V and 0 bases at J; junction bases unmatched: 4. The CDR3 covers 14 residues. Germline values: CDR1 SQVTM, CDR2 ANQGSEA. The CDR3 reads CSVTDRTNTGELFF. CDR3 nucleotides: TGCAGCGTAACGGACAGGACGAACACCGGGGAGCTGTTTTTT.

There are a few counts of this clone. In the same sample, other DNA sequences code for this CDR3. CDR3 sequence reads: CASSLDRRAEAFF. The CDR3 region has the DNA TGTGCCAGCAGCCTCGACAGAAGGGCTGAAGCTTTCTTT. The genes are TRBV7-2 and TRBJ1-1; maybe TRBD1 (5 bases). This CDR3 contains 13 residues. Trimming removed 5 bases at V and 6 bases at J, with 13 bases between. Germline assignment: CDR1 SGHTA and CDR2 FQGNSA. The variable domain in full, completed from reference TRBV7-2 and TRBJ1-1, reads GAGVSQSPSNKVTEKGKDVELRCDPISGHTALYWYRQSLGQGLEFLIYFQGNSAPDKSGLPSDRFSAERTGGSVSTLTIQRTQQEDSAVYLCASSLDRRAEAFFGQGTRLTVV.

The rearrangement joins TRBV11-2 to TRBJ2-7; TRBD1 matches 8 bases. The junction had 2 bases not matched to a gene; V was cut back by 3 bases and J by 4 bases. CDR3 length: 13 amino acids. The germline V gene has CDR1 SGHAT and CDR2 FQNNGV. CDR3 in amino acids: CASSFRGPYEQYF. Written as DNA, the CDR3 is TGTGCCAGCAGCTTCAGGGGGCCTTACGAGCAGTACTTC.

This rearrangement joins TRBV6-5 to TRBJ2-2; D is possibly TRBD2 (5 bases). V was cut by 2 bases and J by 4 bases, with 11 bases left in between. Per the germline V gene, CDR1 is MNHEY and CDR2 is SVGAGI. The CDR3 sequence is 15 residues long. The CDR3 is CASSYVERSTGELFF. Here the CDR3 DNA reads TGTGCCAGCAGTTACGTCGAGCGGAGCACCGGGGAGCTGTTTTTT.

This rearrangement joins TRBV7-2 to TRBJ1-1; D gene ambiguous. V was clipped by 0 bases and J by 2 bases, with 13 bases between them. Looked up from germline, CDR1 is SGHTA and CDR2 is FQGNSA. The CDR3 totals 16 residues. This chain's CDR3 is CASSLAQRQSNTEAFF. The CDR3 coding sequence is TGTGCCAGCAGCTTAGCGCAGAGGCAGAGTAACACTGAAGCTTTCTTT.

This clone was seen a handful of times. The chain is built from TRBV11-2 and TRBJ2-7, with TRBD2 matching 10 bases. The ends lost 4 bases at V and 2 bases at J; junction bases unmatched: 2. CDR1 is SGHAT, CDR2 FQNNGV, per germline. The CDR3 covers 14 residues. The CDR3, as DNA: TGTGCCAGCAGCTCTAGCGGGAGCCCCTACGAGCAGTACTTC. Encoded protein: CASSSSGSPYEQYF.

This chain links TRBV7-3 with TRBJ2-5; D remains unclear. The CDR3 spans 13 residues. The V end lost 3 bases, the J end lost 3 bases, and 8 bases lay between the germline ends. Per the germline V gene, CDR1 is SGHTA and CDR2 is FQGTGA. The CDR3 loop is CASSFASKETQYF. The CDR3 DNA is TGTGCCAGCAGCTTCGCGAGCAAAGAGACCCAGTACTTC.

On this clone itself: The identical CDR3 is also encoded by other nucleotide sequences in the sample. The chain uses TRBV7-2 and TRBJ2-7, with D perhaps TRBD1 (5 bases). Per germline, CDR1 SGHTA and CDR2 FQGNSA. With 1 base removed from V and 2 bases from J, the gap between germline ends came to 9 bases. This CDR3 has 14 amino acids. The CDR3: CASSLEAGPYEQYF. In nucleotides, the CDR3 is TGTGCCAGCAGCTTAGAAGCAGGGCCCTACGAGCAGTACTTC.

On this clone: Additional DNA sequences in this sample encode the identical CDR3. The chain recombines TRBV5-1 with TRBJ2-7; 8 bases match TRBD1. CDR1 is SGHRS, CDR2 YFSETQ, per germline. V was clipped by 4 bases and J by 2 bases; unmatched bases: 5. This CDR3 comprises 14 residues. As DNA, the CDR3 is TGCGCCAGCAGCCCCGGGACAGGCGCCTACGAGCAGTACTTC. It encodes CASSPGTGAYEQYF. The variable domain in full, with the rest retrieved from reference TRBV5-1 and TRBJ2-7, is KAGVTQTPRYLIKTRGQQVTLSCSPISGHRSVSWYQQTPGQGLQFLFEYFSETQRNKGNFPGRFSGRQFSNSRSEMNVSTLELGDSALYLCASSPGTGAYEQYFGPGTRLTVT.

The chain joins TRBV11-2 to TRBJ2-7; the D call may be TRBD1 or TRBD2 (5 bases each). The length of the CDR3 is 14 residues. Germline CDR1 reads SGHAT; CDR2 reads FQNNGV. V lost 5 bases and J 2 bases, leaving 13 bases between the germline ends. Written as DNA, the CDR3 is TGTGCCAGCAGCATGGGACCGATTACCTACGAGCAGTACTTC. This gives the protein CASSMGPITYEQYF.

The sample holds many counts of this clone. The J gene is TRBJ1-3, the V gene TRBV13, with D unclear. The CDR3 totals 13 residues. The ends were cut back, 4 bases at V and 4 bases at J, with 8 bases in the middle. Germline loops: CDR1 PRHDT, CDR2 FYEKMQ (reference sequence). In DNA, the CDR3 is TGTGCCAGCAGCTCCCTTACGGGAAACACCATATATTTT. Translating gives CASSSLTGNTIYF. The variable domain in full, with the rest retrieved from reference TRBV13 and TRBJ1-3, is AAGVIQSPRHLIKEKRETATLKCYPIPRHDTVYWYQQGPGQDPQFLISFYEKMQSDKGSIPDRFSAQQFSDYHSELNMSSLELGDSALYFCASSSLTGNTIYFGEGSWLTVV.

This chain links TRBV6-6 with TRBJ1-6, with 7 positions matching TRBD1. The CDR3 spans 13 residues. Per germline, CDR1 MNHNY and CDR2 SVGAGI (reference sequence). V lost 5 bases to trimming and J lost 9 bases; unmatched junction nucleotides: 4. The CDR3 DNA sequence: TGTGCCAGCAGTAGGGACAGCAGTTCACCCCTCCACTTT. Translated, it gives CASSRDSSSPLHF.

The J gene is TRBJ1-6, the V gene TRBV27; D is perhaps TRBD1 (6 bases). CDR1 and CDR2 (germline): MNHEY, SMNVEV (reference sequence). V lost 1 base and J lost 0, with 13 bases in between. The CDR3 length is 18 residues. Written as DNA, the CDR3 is TGTGCCAGCAGTTTATACGGGGGCGGGCGCTCCTATAATTCACCCCTCCACTTT. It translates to CASSLYGGGRSYNSPLHF.

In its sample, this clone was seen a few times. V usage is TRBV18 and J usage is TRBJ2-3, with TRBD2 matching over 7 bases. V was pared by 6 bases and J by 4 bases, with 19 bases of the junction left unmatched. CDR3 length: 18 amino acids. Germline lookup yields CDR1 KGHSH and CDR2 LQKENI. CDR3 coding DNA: TGTGCCAGCTCTATTGCCTCGCCCCTAGCGGAGGTGGCAGATACGCAGTATTTT. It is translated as CASSIASPLAEVADTQYF. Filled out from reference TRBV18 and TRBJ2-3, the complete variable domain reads NAGVMQNPRHLVRRRGQEARLRCSPMKGHSHVYWYRQLPEEGLKFMVYLQKENIIDESGMPKERFSAEFPKEGPSILRIQQVVRGDSAAYFCASSIASPLAEVADTQYFGPGTRLTVL.

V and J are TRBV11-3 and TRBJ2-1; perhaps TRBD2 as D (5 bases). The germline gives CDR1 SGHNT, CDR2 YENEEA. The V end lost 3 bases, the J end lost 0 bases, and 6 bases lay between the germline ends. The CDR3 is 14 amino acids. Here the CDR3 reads CASSLRDSYNEQFF. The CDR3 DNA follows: TGTGCCAGCAGCTTGAGGGACTCCTACAATGAGCAGTTCTTC.

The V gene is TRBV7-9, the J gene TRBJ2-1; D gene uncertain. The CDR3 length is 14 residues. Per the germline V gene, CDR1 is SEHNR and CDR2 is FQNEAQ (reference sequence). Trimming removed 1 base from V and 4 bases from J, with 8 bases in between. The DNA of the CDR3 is TGTGCCAGCAGCTTAGGTCCAAAATACAATGAGCAGTTCTTC. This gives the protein CASSLGPKYNEQFF.

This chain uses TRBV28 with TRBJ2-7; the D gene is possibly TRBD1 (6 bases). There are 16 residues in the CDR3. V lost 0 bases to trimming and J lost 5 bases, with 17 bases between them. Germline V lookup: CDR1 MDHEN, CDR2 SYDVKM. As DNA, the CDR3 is TGTGCCAGCAGTTTATGGTCTCAGGGGAAGGGGAACGAGCAGTACTTC. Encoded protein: CASSLWSQGKGNEQYF.

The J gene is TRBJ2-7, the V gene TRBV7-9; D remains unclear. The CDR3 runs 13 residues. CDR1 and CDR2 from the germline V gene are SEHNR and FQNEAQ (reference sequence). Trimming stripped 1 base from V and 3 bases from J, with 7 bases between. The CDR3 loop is CASSLVGGYEQYF. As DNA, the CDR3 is TGTGCCAGCAGCTTAGTCGGTGGCTACGAGCAGTACTTC.

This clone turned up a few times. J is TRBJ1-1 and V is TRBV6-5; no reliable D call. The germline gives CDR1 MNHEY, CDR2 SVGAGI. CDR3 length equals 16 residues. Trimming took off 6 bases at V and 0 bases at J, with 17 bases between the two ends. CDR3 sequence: CASSYPERFMNTEAFF. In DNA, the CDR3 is TGTGCCAGCAGCTACCCTGAGAGGTTCATGAACACTGAAGCTTTCTTT.

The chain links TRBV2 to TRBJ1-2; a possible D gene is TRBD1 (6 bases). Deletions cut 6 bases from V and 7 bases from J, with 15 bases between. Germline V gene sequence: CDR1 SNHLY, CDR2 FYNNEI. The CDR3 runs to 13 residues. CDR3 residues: CASREGQRGGYTF. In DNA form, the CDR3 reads TGTGCCAGCAGGGAGGGACAACGTGGTGGCTACACCTTC.

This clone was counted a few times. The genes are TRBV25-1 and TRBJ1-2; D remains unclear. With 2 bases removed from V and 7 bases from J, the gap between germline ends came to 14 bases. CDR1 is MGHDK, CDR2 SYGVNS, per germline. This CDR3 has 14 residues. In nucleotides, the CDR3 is TGTGCCAGCAGTGAAAACCCGAGCCGTATTGGCTACACCTTC. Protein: CASSENPSRIGYTF.

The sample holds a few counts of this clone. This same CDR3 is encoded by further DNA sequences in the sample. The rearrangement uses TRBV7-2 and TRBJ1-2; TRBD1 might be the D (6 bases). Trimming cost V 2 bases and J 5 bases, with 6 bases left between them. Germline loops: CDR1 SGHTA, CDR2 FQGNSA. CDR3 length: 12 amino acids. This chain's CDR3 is CASSLQGYGYTF. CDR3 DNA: TGTGCCAGCAGCTTACAGGGGTATGGCTACACCTTC.

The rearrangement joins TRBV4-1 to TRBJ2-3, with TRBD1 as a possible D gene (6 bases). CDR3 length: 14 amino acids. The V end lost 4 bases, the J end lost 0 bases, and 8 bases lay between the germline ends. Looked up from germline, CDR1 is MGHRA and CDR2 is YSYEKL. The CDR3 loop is CASSPGASTDTQYF. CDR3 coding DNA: TGCGCCAGCAGCCCAGGGGCGAGCACAGATACGCAGTATTTT.

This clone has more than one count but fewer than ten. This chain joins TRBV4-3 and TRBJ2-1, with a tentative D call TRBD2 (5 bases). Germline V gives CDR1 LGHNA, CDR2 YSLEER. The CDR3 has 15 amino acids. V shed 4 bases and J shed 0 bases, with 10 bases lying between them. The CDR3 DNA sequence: TGCGCCAGCAGCCTGGACTTTACCTCCTACAATGAGCAGTTCTTC. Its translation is CASSLDFTSYNEQFF.

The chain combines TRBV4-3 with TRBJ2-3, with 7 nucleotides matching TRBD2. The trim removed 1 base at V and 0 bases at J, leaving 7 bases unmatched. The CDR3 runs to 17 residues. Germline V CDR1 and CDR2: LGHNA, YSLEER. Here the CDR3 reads CASSQGTRLASTDTQYF. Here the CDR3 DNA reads TGCGCCAGCAGCCAAGGGACAAGACTAGCAAGCACAGATACGCAGTATTTT.

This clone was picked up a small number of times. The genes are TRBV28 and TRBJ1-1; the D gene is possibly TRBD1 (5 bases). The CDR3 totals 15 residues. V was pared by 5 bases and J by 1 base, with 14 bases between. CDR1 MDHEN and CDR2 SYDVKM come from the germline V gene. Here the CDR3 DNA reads TGTGCCAGCAGTCTCCAGCCGGGACGGAACACTGAAGCTTTCTTT. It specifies CASSLQPGRNTEAFF. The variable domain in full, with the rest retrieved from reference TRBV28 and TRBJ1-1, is DVKVTQSSRYLVKRTGEKVFLECVQDMDHENMFWYRQDPGLGLRLIYFSYDVKMKEKGDIPEGYSVSREKKERFSLILESASTNQTSMYLCASSLQPGRNTEAFFGQGTRLTVV.

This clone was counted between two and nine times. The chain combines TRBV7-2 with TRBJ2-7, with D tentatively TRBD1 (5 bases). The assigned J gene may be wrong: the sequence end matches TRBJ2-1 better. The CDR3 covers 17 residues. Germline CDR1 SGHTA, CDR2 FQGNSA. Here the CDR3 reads CASSLAHSYPGLDEQFF. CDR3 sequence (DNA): TGTGCCAGCAGCTTAGCTCACTCCTACCCAGGGTTGGATGAGCAGTTCTTC.

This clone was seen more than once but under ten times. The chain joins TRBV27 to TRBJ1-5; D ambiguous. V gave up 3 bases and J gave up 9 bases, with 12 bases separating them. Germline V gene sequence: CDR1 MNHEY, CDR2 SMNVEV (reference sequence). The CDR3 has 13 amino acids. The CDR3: CASSFQVFWPQHF. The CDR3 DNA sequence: TGTGCCAGCAGTTTTCAGGTTTTTTGGCCCCAGCATTTT.